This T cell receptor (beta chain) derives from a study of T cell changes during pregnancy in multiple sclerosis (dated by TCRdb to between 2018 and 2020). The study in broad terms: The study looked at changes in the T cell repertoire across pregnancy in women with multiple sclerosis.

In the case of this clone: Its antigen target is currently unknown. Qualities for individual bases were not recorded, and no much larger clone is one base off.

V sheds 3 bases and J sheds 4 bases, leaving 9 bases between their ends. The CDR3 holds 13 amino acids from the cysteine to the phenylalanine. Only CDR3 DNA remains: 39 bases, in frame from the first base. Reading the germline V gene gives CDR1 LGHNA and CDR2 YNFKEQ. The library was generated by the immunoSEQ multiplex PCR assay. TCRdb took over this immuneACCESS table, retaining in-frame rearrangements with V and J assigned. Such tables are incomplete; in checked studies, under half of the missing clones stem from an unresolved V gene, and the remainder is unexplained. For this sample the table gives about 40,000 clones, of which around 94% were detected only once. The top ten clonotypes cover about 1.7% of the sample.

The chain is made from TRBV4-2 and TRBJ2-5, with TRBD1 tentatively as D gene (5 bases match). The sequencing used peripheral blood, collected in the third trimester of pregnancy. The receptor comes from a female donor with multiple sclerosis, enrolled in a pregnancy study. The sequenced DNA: TGTGCCAGCAGCCACGGCAGGGTAGAGACCCAGTACTTC. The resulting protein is CASSHGRVETQYF.